The clone carrying this T cell receptor (beta chain) was picked up a small number of times. What it binds is unknown. From the RT-PCR reads, TCRdb called clonotypes with MiXCR, one entry per CDR3 protein. The sample shows 550,000 to 800,000 distinct CDR3 sequences, around a sixth of them seen only once. The sample belongs to a study of response to subunit inactivated influenza vaccine. This CDR3 comprises 15 residues. Trimming cost V 1 base and J 1 base; bases outside gene matches: 1. Per the germline V gene, CDR1 is DFQATT and CDR2 is SNEGSKA (reference sequence). Study-level results: The authors proposed limited new T cell recruitment per seasonal influenza vaccination.

This clonotype originated in a man in his forties or fifties who received an inactivated influenza vaccine. This chain connects TRBV20-1 to TRBJ1-6, with TRBD1 matching 7 bases. This material consisted of PBMCs from blood, taken approximately 13 days after vaccination. The DNA for the CDR3 is TGCAGTGCTAGAGGACAGGGTTCCTATAATTCACCCCTCCACTTT. Its translation: CSARGQGSYNSPLHF.